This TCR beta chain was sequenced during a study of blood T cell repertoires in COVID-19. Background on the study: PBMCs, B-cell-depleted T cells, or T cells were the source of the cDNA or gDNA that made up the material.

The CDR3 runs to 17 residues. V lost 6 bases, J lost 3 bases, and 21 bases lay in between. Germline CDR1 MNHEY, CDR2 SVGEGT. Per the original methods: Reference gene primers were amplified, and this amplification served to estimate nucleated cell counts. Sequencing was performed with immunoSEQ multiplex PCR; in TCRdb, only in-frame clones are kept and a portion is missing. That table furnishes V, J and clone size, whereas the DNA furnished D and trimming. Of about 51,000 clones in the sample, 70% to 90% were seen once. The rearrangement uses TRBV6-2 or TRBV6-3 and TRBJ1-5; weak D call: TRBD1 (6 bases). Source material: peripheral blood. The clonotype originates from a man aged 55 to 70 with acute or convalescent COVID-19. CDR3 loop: CASSRHLGQNHNQPQHF. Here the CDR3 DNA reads TGTGCCAGCAGCCGTCATCTAGGACAGAACCACAATCAGCCCCAGCATTTT.